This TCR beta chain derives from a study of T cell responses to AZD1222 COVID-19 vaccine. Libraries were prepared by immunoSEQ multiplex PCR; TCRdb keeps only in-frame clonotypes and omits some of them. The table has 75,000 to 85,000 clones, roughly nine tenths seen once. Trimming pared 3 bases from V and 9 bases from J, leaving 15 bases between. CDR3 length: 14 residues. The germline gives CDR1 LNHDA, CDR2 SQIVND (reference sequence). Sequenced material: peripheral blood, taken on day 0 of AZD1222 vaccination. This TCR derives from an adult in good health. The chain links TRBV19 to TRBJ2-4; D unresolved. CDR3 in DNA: TGTGCCAGTAGTATTAGTTACGGCCCAGGCATTCAGTACTTC. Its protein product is CASSISYGPGIQYF.